The clone carrying this TCR beta chain was seen ten or more times. MiXCR was run by TCRdb on the 5' RACE reads, yielding one entry per CDR3 protein. Of 300,000 to 400,000 distinct CDR3 sequences listed, more than 5.5% are singletons. This CDR3 region has 12 residues. CDR1 DFQATT and CDR2 SNEGSKA come from the germline V gene (reference sequence). V dropped 6 bases and J dropped 4 bases, with 10 bases sitting between them. This sample was taken from a study of T cells after yellow fever vaccination. Sequences were derived from PBMCs, sampled 5 days after the yellow fever booster vaccination. This TCR came from a man aged 25-45 years who received the YFV17D yellow fever vaccine. This rearrangement joins TRBV20-1 to TRBJ2-1; D call uncertain. CDR3 sequence: CSAQRGYNEQFF. Here the CDR3 DNA reads TGCAGTGCCCAGAGAGGTTACAATGAGCAGTTCTTC.